The entry that follows covers one T cell receptor (beta chain) sequence. It lacks a known antigen. The input lacks base qualities; no much larger clone sits a single base away. Including the terminal cysteine and phenylalanine, the CDR3 comprises 15 residues. CDR3 DNA only is kept here, 45 bases in frame from base 1. V trim: 0 bases; J trim: 6 bases; unmatched bases: 5. Per the germline V gene, MRHNA is the CDR1 and SNTAGT is the CDR2. This entry belongs to a study of neoadjuvant anti-PD-1 for oral cavity cancer (dated by TCRdb to 2020 to 2023). Broadly, across the study: Before undergoing curative-intent surgical resection, most patients got three to four biweekly nivolumab doses at 3 mg/kg. Patients without progression received a fourth nivolumab dose around day 43 and underwent definitive surgical resection on days 50-56. Under RECIST 1.1, patients with complete response, partial response or stable disease were classed as responders, and patients with progression were classed as non-responders. A 33% response rate was observed in the parent correlative cohort, in which over 9 patients were included.

Study-wide findings and limitations: A higher pretreatment blood Treg/Th17 ratio correlated with both higher pretreatment blood TCRbeta clonality and lower post-treatment tumor TCRbeta clonality. After neoadjuvant nivolumab, significantly higher T cell clonality (Gini index) was found within PBMCs in non-responders than in responders. TCR analyses included only a few patients per response group, and the authors called for larger cohorts for validation.

Reading the label with the study, this specimen's time point is: before neoadjuvant nivolumab. None of the patients had received prior systemic or radiation treatment, and all were newly diagnosed with stage II-IVA oral cavity squamous cell carcinoma. The cohort was composed of patients with HPV-negative, locally advanced oral cavity squamous cell carcinoma. Peripheral blood mononuclear cells were analyzed directly, without maintenance or expansion in culture. The samples were drawn from a longitudinal correlative study tied to a single-arm phase II trial testing neoadjuvant nivolumab in oral cavity squamous cell carcinoma. Subject-matched pre- and post-treatment PBMCs and tumors from three responders and three non-responders were subjected to genomic DNA-based TCRbeta sequencing. Peripheral blood mononuclear cells were collected once before nivolumab treatment and again after treatment, at the time of surgery. The Maxwell RSC DNA from Cells kit was used to extract genomic DNA from PBMCs.

PBMC libraries used mostly 450 to 500 ng of input genomic DNA for deep sequencing, with six replicates per sample. TCRbeta libraries were prepared with the immunoSEQ hsTCRbeta kit according to the manufacturer's instructions. The finished libraries were brought together in one pool at about 2.8 nM, which was then read using an Illumina NovaSeq 6000 S4 flow cell. The authors' analysis ran thus. The immunoSEQ Analyzer was used for raw data preprocessing and quality control. The analysis was limited to productive rearrangements, and each clonotype was defined by a unique CDR3 amino acid sequence. Using the R package tcR, the researchers computed the Gini-Simpson index as their estimate of repertoire clonality. Gini indices were compared with Student's t test, and associations with tumor size change were assessed by Pearson correlation. The table comes from immuneACCESS by way of TCRdb, which keeps in-frame sequences with V and J called. Part of the clones is missing from these tables; in studies checked, under half for an unresolved V gene and the rest for unknown reasons. V and J calls plus clone size are reproduced from that table; the DNA served to infer D and trimming. The sample records approximately 7,100 clones, 70% to 80% of which are singletons. Over 2.5% of the sample comes from the top ten.

The V and J segments used are TRBV6-4 and TRBJ2-3, and 8 junction bases match TRBD2. The material sequenced was PBMCs, taken before nivolumab (anti-PD-1) treatment. The clonotype originates from a person between 40 and 79 years old with oral cavity squamous cell carcinoma. The CDR3 has the sequence CASSDSASGRDTQYF. The sequenced DNA is TGTGCCAGCAGTGACTCGGCTAGCGGGCGGGATACGCAGTATTTT.